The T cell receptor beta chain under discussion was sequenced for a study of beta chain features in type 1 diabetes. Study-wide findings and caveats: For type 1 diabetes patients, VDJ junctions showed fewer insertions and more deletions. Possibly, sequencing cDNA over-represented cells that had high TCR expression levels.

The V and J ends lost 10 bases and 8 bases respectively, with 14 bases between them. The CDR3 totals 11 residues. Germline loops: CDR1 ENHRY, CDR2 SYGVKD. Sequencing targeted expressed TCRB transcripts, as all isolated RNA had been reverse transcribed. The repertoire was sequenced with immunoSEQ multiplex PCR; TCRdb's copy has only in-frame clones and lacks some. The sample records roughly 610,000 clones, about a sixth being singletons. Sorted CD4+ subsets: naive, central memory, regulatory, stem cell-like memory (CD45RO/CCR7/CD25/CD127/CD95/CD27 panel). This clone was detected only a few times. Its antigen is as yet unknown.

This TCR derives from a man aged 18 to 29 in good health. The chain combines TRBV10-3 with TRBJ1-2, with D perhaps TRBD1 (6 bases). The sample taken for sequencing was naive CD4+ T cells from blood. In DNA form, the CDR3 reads TGTGCCACCCTTAGGGGGGCCGGCTACACCTTC. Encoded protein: CATLRGAGYTF.